What follows are 28 T cell receptor beta chains derived from one specimen sequenced in a study of metastatic and nonmetastatic thyroid tumors. Every patient underwent thyroid surgery untreated. TCRdb recomputed clones from the PCR reads via MiXCR. In the table there are 30,000 to 45,000 clones, roughly 50% of which are singletons. Sequences were obtained from tumor tissue. The source is a male donor with papillary thyroid cancer or a benign thyroid nodule (not recorded which). Some clones in this sample may be carry-over from other donors' samples.

The chain is built from TRBV20-1 and TRBJ1-5; a weak D match, TRBD1 (5 bases). Germline lookup yields CDR1 DFQATT and CDR2 SNEGSKA (reference sequence). V shed 6 bases and J shed 10 bases, with 19 bases lying between them. The CDR3 has 13 amino acids. Here the CDR3 DNA reads TGCAGTGCCTTCGACAGCCCCAATCGCCCCCAGCATTTT. Translated: CSAFDSPNRPQHF.

This chain connects TRBV11-3 to TRBJ2-1; no clear D gene. The germline CDR1 and CDR2 sequences are SGHNT and YENEEA. Trimming stripped 5 bases from V and 7 bases from J, with 9 bases between. This CDR3 region has 12 residues. The DNA of the CDR3 is TGTGCCAGCAGCACCGATCGAAATGAGCAGTTCTTC. This gives the protein CASSTDRNEQFF.

The V gene is TRBV20-1, the J gene TRBJ2-2; 8 nucleotides align to TRBD2. The germline V gene encodes CDR1 DFQATT and CDR2 SNEGSKA (reference sequence). CDR3 size: 17 residues. V dropped 3 bases and J dropped 5; count of bases not matched to a gene: 14. The CDR3 spells CSASKPTSVVTTGELFF. CDR3 DNA sequence: TGCAGTGCTAGTAAACCGACTAGCGTGGTGACTACCGGGGAGCTGTTTTTT.

This chain connects TRBV5-1 to TRBJ1-3; unclear D gene. The CDR3 extends over 16 amino acids. The germline V and J ends were trimmed by 2 bases and 0 bases, with 12 bases remaining between them. Germline V gives CDR1 SGHRS, CDR2 YFSETQ. CDR3 in amino acids: CASSFRGGLSGNTIYF. The CDR3 nucleotides read TGCGCCAGCAGCTTTCGCGGCGGACTCTCTGGAAACACCATATATTTT.

In its sample, this clone was seen a few times. The V and J genes are TRBV28 and TRBJ2-7; a possible D gene is TRBD1 (6 bases). The V end was cut by 2 bases, the J end by 0 bases, with 11 bases between. The V gene's germline CDR1 is MDHEN and CDR2 SYDVKM. The CDR3 spans 15 residues. The CDR3 is CASSLVGGDSYEQYF. The CDR3 DNA sequence: TGTGCCAGCAGTTTAGTAGGGGGAGACTCCTACGAGCAGTACTTC.

The chain carries TRBV20-1 and TRBJ2-7; D may match TRBD1 or TRBD2 (5 bases each). With 5 bases removed from V and 5 bases from J, the gap between germline ends came to 19 bases. The CDR3 runs 14 residues. Looked up from germline, CDR1 is DFQATT and CDR2 is SNEGSKA (reference sequence). The DNA for the CDR3 is TGCAGTGCTCTCACCGGGACCCTTGAGGACGAGCAGTACTTC. Protein: CSALTGTLEDEQYF.

Within the sample, this clone is medium-sized. The gene calls are TRBV5-1 and TRBJ1-1; TRBD1 matches 10 bases. CDR3 length: 16 residues. The V segment lost 1 base and the J segment 4 bases; nucleotides outside the gene matches: 7. Germline V gives CDR1 SGHRS, CDR2 YFSETQ. This chain's CDR3 is CASSLLGTGDGTEAFF. CDR3 sequence (DNA): TGCGCCAGCAGCTTGCTTGGGACAGGGGACGGCACTGAAGCTTTCTTT.

The chain carries TRBV7-9 and TRBJ1-6, with D uncertain. Between the trimmed V and J ends, which lost 6 bases and 9 bases, there was a span of 6 bases. This CDR3 comprises 11 residues. Germline V gives CDR1 SEHNR, CDR2 FQNEAQ (reference sequence). This CDR3 reads CASSSSSPLHF. The DNA for the CDR3 is TGTGCCAGCAGTTCCTCTTCACCCCTCCACTTT.

The sample holds a few counts of this clone. This sequence joins TRBV28 and TRBJ1-3; the match to TRBD1 covers 8 bases. This CDR3 contains 17 residues. Trimming took 3 bases from V and 0 from J; bases not matched to a gene: 7. Germline V gene data show CDR1 as MDHEN and CDR2 as SYDVKM. For the CDR3, the DNA is TGTGCCAGCAGTTTCTCCGGGACAGGAAGCTCTGGAAACACCATATATTTT. This codes for CASSFSGTGSSGNTIYF.

The chain joins TRBV20-1 to TRBJ1-1; tentatively, D is TRBD1 (6 bases). Trimming removed 1 base from V and 4 bases from J, with 16 bases in between. The germline V gene has CDR1 DFQATT and CDR2 SNEGSKA (reference sequence). This CDR3 comprises 15 residues. In nucleotides, the CDR3 is TGCAGTGCTAGAGCCCCGGGGGGCTGGTTCACTGAAGCTTTCTTT. As protein: CSARAPGGWFTEAFF.

This clone has a count of ten or more. The chain couples TRBV2 to TRBJ2-7; 10 positions match TRBD1. The CDR3 totals 15 residues. Losses at the gene ends were 3 bases for V and 9 bases for J; bases not matched to a gene: 11. The V gene's germline CDR1 is SNHLY and CDR2 FYNNEI. CDR3 amino acids: CASSEHDRGRWGQYF. The CDR3 DNA sequence: TGTGCCAGCAGTGAGCATGACAGGGGGCGGTGGGGGCAGTACTTC.

The chain uses TRBV6-2 or TRBV6-3 and TRBJ1-2; D uncertain. Germline V gives CDR1 MNHEY, CDR2 SVGEGT. Trimming took off 6 bases at V and 5 bases at J, with 25 bases between the two ends. The CDR3 is 17 residues long. This chain's CDR3 is CASSTPPGRTGEYGYTF. The DNA for the CDR3 is TGTGCCAGCAGCACCCCCCCCGGACGGACCGGGGAGTATGGCTACACCTTC.

The rearrangement links TRBV20-1 to TRBJ1-1, with D uncertain. The germline V and J ends were trimmed by 4 bases and 0 bases, with 9 bases remaining between them. Germline V lookup: CDR1 DFQATT, CDR2 SNEGSKA (reference sequence). CDR3 length: 13 amino acids. CDR3 in DNA: TGCAGTGCTACGCCCTTCATGAACACTGAAGCTTTCTTT. As protein: CSATPFMNTEAFF.

The V and J genes are TRBV11-3 and TRBJ2-2; TRBD1 is a possible D gene (5 bases). V was trimmed by 1 base and J by 1 base, leaving 10 bases between them. Looked up from germline, CDR1 is SGHNT and CDR2 is YENEEA. The CDR3 covers 16 residues. The CDR3 bases are TGTGCCAGCAGCTTAGGGGTGACAGTGAACACCGGGGAGCTGTTTTTT. It is translated as CASSLGVTVNTGELFF.

This clone was picked up a small number of times. The gene calls are TRBV27 and TRBJ1-6; 7 bases align to TRBD1. The germline V gene has CDR1 MNHEY and CDR2 SMNVEV (reference sequence). This CDR3 is 13 amino acids long. Trimming at V came to 2 bases and at J to 10 bases, leaving 2 bases not matched to a gene. This CDR3 reads CASSLDRASPLHF. The CDR3 DNA follows: TGTGCCAGCAGTTTAGACAGGGCCTCACCCCTCCACTTT.

The chain carries TRBV20-1 and TRBJ2-7; 7 nucleotides agree with TRBD2. Unmatched junction bases numbered 8, after V lost 0 bases and J lost 6 bases. This CDR3 region has 14 residues. Germline values: CDR1 DFQATT, CDR2 SNEGSKA (reference sequence). The CDR3: CSARETAGLGEQYF. CDR3 coding DNA: TGCAGTGCTAGAGAAACAGCGGGATTAGGCGAGCAGTACTTC.

The rearrangement joins TRBV11-2 to TRBJ1-5, with D perhaps matching TRBD1 (6 bases). V was shortened by 0 bases and J by 1 base, with 13 bases between the two germline ends. The CDR3 runs to 17 residues. CDR1 and CDR2 (germline): SGHAT, FQNNGV. The CDR3 nucleotides are TGTGCCAGCAGCTTAGACTGGACAGAGGACAGCAATCAGCCCCAGCATTTT. This codes for CASSLDWTEDSNQPQHF.

The gene calls are TRBV9 and TRBJ2-2; D is perhaps TRBD2 (6 bases). This CDR3 contains 16 residues. Germline loops: CDR1 SGDLS, CDR2 YYNGEE. V dropped 4 bases and J dropped 5 bases, with 18 bases sitting between them. The CDR3 loop reads CASSTWTGETTGELFF. The CDR3 DNA reads as TGTGCCAGCAGCACGTGGACGGGAGAGACAACCGGGGAGCTGTTTTTT.

V gene TRBV27 combines with J gene TRBJ1-1; no reliable D call. The CDR3 sequence is 13 residues long. Germline V gene sequence: CDR1 MNHEY, CDR2 SMNVEV (reference sequence). Trimming cost V 4 bases and J 12 bases, with 18 bases left between them. CDR3 region: CASSSPSPPETFF. DNA for the CDR3: TGTGCCAGCAGTTCCCCTTCCCCGCCTGAGACTTTCTTT.

This chain joins TRBV13 and TRBJ2-3; D may be TRBD2 (6 bases). V was cut by 3 bases and J by 6 bases, with 19 bases left in between. There are 16 residues in the CDR3. Germline V CDR1 and CDR2: PRHDT, FYEKMQ (reference sequence). Here the CDR3 reads CASSFQTAGRVDTQYF. The CDR3 DNA follows: TGTGCCAGCAGCTTCCAGACGGCGGGGCGGGTTGATACGCAGTATTTT.

The V gene is TRBV4-2, the J gene TRBJ2-2, with 8 bases that match TRBD2. The germline V gene has CDR1 LGHNA and CDR2 YNFKEQ. The CDR3 covers 17 residues. The V and J ends lost 0 bases and 2 bases, in that order; junction bases with no gene match: 5. The CDR3 sequence is CASSQDTLAANTGELFF. The CDR3 region has the DNA TGTGCCAGCAGCCAAGATACACTAGCGGCTAACACCGGGGAGCTGTTTTTT.

The rearrangement joins TRBV6-1 to TRBJ1-2; 9 bases match TRBD1. With V trimmed by 9 bases and J by 8 bases, 10 bases remained unmatched. Germline assignment: CDR1 MNHNS and CDR2 SASEGT. This CDR3 has 13 residues. CDR3 in DNA: TGTGCCAGTTCGACAGGGGGAGAGGGGGGCTACACCTTC. Amino acid sequence: CASSTGGEGGYTF.

This chain links TRBV6-1 with TRBJ2-1, with TRBD2 matching over 10 bases. This CDR3 has 13 residues. After removal of 10 bases from V and 6 bases from J, the junction contained 6 bases not matched to a gene. The germline gives CDR1 MNHNS, CDR2 SASEGT. The CDR3 is CATGLAVPNEQFF. CDR3 nucleotides: TGTGCCACCGGACTAGCGGTACCCAATGAGCAGTTCTTC.

The CDR3 spells CASSEDGDYNEQFF. The CDR3 DNA reads TGTGCCAGCAGTGAAGACGGAGATTACAATGAGCAGTTCTTC. The chain combines TRBV6-1 with TRBJ2-1, with D hard to call. The V end lost 1 base, the J end lost 4 bases, and 8 bases lay between the germline ends. This CDR3 comprises 14 residues. Germline CDR1 is MNHNS and CDR2 is SASEGT.

This chain connects TRBV7-2 to TRBJ2-7, with TRBD2 as a possible D gene (6 bases). Germline lookup yields CDR1 SGHTA and CDR2 FQGNSA. The CDR3 extends over 15 amino acids. Trimming took 6 bases from V and 0 from J, leaving 15 bases between them. CDR3 sequence reads: CASRTSRGSSYEQYF. The CDR3 DNA follows: TGTGCCAGCAGGACTTCGCGGGGTAGCTCCTACGAGCAGTACTTC.

This sequence joins TRBV5-6 and TRBJ2-7; D not certain. The V gene's germline CDR1 is SGHDT and CDR2 YYEEEE. The length of the CDR3 is 12 residues. V was shortened by 3 bases and J by 4 bases, with 8 bases between the two germline ends. Written as DNA, the CDR3 is TGTGCCAGCAGCTCGTCCGGGTACGAGCAGTACTTC. Encoded protein: CASSSSGYEQYF.

The chain combines TRBV18 with TRBJ2-5, with D tentatively TRBD1 or TRBD2 (5 bases each). V was pared by 0 bases and J by 5 bases, with 13 bases between. The CDR3 totals 15 residues. Per the germline V gene, CDR1 is KGHSH and CDR2 is LQKENI. The CDR3 region has the DNA TGTGCCAGCTCACCACCCGGGACCAGATGGGAGACCCAGTACTTC. This encodes CASSPPGTRWETQYF.

In this sample, this clone turned up many times. This chain uses TRBV4-3 with TRBJ2-3; TRBD2 matches 7 bases. The CDR3 totals 17 residues. J lost 3 bases, V lost 0 bases, and 9 bases had no gene match. Looked up from germline, CDR1 is LGHNA and CDR2 is YSLEER. The chain's CDR3 is CASSQEITGGGTDTQYF. In nucleotides, the CDR3 is TGCGCCAGCAGCCAAGAGATCACGGGGGGTGGGACAGATACGCAGTATTTT.